The following is a T cell receptor beta chain sequence with its context. This record comes from a study of shared clonotypes between healthy human individuals. The germline gives CDR1 SGHDT, CDR2 YYEEEE. J was trimmed by 0 bases and V by 1 base; bases with no gene match: 5. The CDR3 is made up of 18 amino acids. TCRdb's copy holds only in-frame clones and misses some; the assay was immunoSEQ multiplex PCR. The sample shows over a million clones, less than 99% of them seen only once. The TCR comes from a man aged 30-40 years in good health. The chain links TRBV5-6 to TRBJ2-6, with 9 bases aligning to TRBD1. Sequencing used naive CD4+ T cells sorted from blood. The subset denotes: CD45RA+ positively selected. The CDR3 spells CASSLRRTGVSGANVLTF. For the CDR3, the DNA is TGTGCCAGCAGCTTGAGAAGGACAGGGGTCTCTGGGGCCAACGTCCTGACTTTC.